What follows are 10 T cell receptor beta chains derived from one specimen sequenced in a study of blood T cells in healthy people across ages. It was with a sample-barcoded 5' primer and a J-beta primer mix that a second PCR of roughly 6 to 12 cycles was run. One entry per CDR3 protein results from TCRdb running MiXCR on the 5' RACE reads. Here the sample spans some 900,000 distinct CDR3 sequences, around 28% being singletons. Sequenced sample: blood. These receptors all stem from a woman aged 80 or over in good health.

The gene calls are TRBV6-2 or TRBV6-3 and TRBJ1-2; 9 bases match TRBD1. CDR3 length equals 13 residues. The J segment lost 7 bases and the V segment lost 6 bases, leaving 6 bases of the junction unmatched. Looked up from germline, CDR1 is MNHEY and CDR2 is SVGEGT. CDR3 nucleotides: TGTGCCAGCAGGCCACAGGGGGCGCGTGGCTACACCTTC. Protein: CASRPQGARGYTF.

CDR3 sequence reads: CASRQGGTEAFF. The CDR3 DNA reads as TGTGCCAGCCGGCAGGGGGGCACTGAAGCTTTCTTT. V and J are TRBV11-3 and TRBJ1-1; 7 nucleotides align to TRBD1. The CDR3 has 12 amino acids. V was clipped by 8 bases and J by 4 bases; unmatched bases: 4. Germline CDR1 is SGHNT and CDR2 is YENEEA. Supplemented by reference TRBV11-3 and TRBJ1-1, the full variable domain reads EAGVVQSPRYKIIEKKQPVAFWCNPISGHNTLYWYLQNLGQGPELLIRYENEEAVDDSQLPKDRFSAERLKGVDSTLKIQPAELGDSAVYLCASRQGGTEAFFGQGTRLTVV.

This clonotype showed up just a few times. This sequence may be a read error, since a much larger clone differs from it by one base. The chain couples TRBV20-1 to TRBJ2-5, with D possibly being TRBD1 (5 bases). CDR1 DFQATT and CDR2 SNEGSKA come from the germline V gene (reference sequence). CDR3 size: 12 residues. The CDR3 region is CRVGRSGETQYF. In DNA form, the CDR3 reads TGCAGGGTGGGGCGCTCGGGAGAGACCCAGTACTTC.

This clonotype was observed a handful of times. V gene TRBV2 combines with J gene TRBJ1-2; the D gene is possibly TRBD1 (5 bases). Trimming shortened V by 7 bases and J by 8 bases, and 20 bases separated the two germline ends. This CDR3 has 14 amino acids. CDR1 is SNHLY, CDR2 FYNNEI, per germline. The CDR3 sequence is CASMQGQTDWGYTF. The CDR3 coding sequence is TGTGCCAGCATGCAGGGCCAAACGGATTGGGGCTACACCTTC.

This chain uses TRBV3-1 with TRBJ1-3, with D hard to call. CDR1 LGHDT and CDR2 YNNKEL come from the germline V gene (reference sequence). V was trimmed by 0 bases and J by 0 bases, leaving 9 bases between them. This CDR3 is built from 16 residues. The CDR3 bases are TGTGCCAGCAGCCAAGATCCCCTGGGCTCTGGAAACACCATATATTTT. Amino acid sequence: CASSQDPLGSGNTIYF.

This clonotype was seen only a few times. A much larger clone sits a single nucleotide away, making a read error possible. The chain employs TRBV7-9 and TRBJ2-7; TRBD1 is a possible D gene (5 bases). V was shortened by 5 bases and J by 12 bases, with 23 bases between the two germline ends. The germline V gene has CDR1 SEHNR and CDR2 FQNEAQ (reference sequence). The CDR3 sequence is 14 residues long. Here the CDR3 DNA reads TGTGCCAGCAGCCCGGGCGGCAGGGCCGAGACCCGGTACTTC. Translated: CASSPGGRAETRYF.

In its sample, this clonotype was seen a few times. The junction and the germline gene differ at one end; a read error may be behind it. The chain uses TRBV7-2 and TRBJ2-1; D gene uncertain. Per germline, CDR1 SGHTA and CDR2 FQGNSA. This CDR3 contains 11 residues. As DNA, the CDR3 is TGTGCCTGCAGCTCCCTCAATGAGCAGTTCTTC. Amino acids: CACSSLNEQFF.

This clonotype was detected ten times or more. The chain has TRBV5-6 and TRBJ2-7, with 9 bases fitting TRBD1. The CDR3 sequence is 16 residues long. V was clipped by 3 bases and J by 2 bases; unmatched bases: 9. Germline V gives CDR1 SGHDT, CDR2 YYEEEE. In nucleotides, the CDR3 is TGTGCCAGCAGCTCGACCGGGACAGGGTTAGCCTACGAGCAGTACTTC. This gives the protein CASSSTGTGLAYEQYF.

This chain joins TRBV19 and TRBJ1-5; TRBD1 agrees at 11 bases. The V segment lost 1 base and the J segment 5 bases; nucleotides outside the gene matches: 7. There are 17 residues in the CDR3. Germline V gene sequence: CDR1 LNHDA, CDR2 SQIVND (reference sequence). The CDR3 loop is CASSIGTGGWGYQPQHF. The CDR3 DNA sequence: TGTGCCAGTAGTATAGGGACAGGGGGCTGGGGATATCAGCCCCAGCATTTT.

Many counts were recorded for this clonotype. The chain employs TRBV6-2 or TRBV6-3 and TRBJ2-1; D is perhaps TRBD1 (5 bases). V gave up 4 bases and J gave up 1 base, with 14 bases separating them. The CDR3 extends over 16 amino acids. Germline loops: CDR1 MNHEY, CDR2 SVGEGT. For the CDR3, the DNA is TGTGCCAGCAGTTCCCCGTTAGCAGGGTCCTACAATGAGCAGTTCTTC. It codes for CASSSPLAGSYNEQFF.